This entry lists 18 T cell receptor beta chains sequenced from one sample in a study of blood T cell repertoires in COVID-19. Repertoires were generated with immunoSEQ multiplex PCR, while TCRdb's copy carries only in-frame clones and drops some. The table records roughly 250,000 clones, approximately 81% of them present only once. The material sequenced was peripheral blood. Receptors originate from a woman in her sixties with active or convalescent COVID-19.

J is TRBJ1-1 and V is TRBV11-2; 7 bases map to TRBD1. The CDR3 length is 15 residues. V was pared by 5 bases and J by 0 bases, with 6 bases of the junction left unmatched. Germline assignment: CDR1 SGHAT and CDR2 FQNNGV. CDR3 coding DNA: TGTGCCAGCAGCCCCCGACAGGGACTGAACACTGAAGCTTTCTTT. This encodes CASSPRQGLNTEAFF.

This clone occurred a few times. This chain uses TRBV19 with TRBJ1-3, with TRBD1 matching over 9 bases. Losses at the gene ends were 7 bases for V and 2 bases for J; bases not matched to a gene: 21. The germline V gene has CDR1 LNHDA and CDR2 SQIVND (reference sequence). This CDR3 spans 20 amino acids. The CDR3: CASTGWTLLKDRGTGNTIYF. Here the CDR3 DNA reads TGTGCCAGTACAGGATGGACCTTATTAAAAGACAGGGGGACTGGAAACACCATATATTTT.

CDR3 sequence reads: CASSEALGAGSPLHF. CDR3 sequence (DNA): TGTGCCAGCAGTGAAGCGCTCGGAGCTGGTTCACCCCTCCACTTT. This sequence joins TRBV6-1 and TRBJ1-6; D gene unclear. Germline CDR1 is MNHNS and CDR2 is SASEGT. Trimming took off 0 bases at V and 9 bases at J, with 12 bases between the two ends. The CDR3 is 15 residues long.

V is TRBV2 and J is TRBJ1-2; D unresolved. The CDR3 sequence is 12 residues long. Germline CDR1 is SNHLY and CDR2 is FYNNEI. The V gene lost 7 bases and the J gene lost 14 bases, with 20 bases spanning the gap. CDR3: CASTDGQRRWTF. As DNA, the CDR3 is TGTGCCAGCACCGACGGGCAGCGGAGGTGGACCTTC.

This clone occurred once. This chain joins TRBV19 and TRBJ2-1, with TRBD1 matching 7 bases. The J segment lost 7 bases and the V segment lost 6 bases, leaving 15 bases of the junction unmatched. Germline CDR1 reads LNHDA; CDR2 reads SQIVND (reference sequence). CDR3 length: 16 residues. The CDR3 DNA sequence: TGTGCCAGTAGCGGATACGACAGGGATGAGGGGAATGAGCAGTTCTTC. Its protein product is CASSGYDRDEGNEQFF. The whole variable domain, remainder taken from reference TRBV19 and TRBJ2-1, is DGGITQSPKYLFRKEGQNVTLSCEQNLNHDAMYWYRQDPGQGLRLIYYSQIVNDFQKGDIAEGYSVSREKKESFPLTVTSAQKNPTAFYLCASSGYDRDEGNEQFFGPGTRLTVL.

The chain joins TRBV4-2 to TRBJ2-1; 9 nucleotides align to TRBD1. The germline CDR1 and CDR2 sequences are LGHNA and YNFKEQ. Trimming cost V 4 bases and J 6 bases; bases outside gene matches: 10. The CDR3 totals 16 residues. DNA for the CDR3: TGTGCCAGCAGCCCTGACCCGGGACAGGGCGCCAATGAGCAGTTCTTC. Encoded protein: CASSPDPGQGANEQFF.

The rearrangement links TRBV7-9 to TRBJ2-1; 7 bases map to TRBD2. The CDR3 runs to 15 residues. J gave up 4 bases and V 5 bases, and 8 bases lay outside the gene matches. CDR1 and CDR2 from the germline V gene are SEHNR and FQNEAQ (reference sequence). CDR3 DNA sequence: TGTGCCAGCAGCCCCGGGATAGCGGGTTACAATGAGCAGTTCTTC. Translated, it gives CASSPGIAGYNEQFF.

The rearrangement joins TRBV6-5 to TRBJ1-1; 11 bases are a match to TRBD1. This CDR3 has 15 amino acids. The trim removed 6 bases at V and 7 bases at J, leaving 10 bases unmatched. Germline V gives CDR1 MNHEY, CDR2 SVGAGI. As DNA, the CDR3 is TGTGCCAGCAGAAACCGGGACAGGGGGAAAGGTGAAGCTTTCTTT. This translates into CASRNRDRGKGEAFF.

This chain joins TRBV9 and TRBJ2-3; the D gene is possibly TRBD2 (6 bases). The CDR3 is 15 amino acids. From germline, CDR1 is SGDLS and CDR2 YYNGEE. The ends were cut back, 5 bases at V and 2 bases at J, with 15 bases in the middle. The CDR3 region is CASRLRDFPTDTQYF. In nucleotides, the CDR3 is TGTGCCAGCAGATTAAGGGACTTTCCCACAGATACGCAGTATTTT.

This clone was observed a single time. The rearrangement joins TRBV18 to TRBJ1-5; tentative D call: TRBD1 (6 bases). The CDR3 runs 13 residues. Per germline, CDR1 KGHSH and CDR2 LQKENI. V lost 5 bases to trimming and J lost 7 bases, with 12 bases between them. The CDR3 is CASSTDRLQPQHF. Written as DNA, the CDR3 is TGTGCCAGCTCAACTGACAGGCTCCAGCCCCAGCATTTT.

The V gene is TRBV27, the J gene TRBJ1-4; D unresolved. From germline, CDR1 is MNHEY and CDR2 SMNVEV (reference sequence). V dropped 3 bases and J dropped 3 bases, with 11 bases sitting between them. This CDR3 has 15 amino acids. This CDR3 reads CASSFVGRANEKLFF. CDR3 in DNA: TGTGCCAGCAGTTTCGTAGGGAGGGCTAATGAAAAACTGTTTTTT.

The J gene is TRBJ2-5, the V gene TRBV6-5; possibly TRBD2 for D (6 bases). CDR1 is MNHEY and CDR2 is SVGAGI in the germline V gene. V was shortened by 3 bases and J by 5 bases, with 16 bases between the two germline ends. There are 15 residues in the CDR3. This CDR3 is CASSYSRLVAETQYF. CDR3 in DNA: TGTGCCAGCAGTTATTCCCGACTAGTCGCGGAGACCCAGTACTTC.

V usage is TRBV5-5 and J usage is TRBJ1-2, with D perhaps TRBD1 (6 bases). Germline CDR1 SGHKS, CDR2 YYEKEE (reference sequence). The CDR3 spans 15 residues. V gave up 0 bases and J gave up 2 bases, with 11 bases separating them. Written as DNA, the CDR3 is TGTGCCAGCAGCTTGGAGCCAGGGGTGAACTATGGCTACACCTTC. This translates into CASSLEPGVNYGYTF.

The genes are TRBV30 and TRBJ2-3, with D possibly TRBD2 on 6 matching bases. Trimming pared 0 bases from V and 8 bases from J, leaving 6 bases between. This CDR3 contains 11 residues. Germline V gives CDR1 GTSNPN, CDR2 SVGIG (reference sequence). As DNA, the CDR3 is TGTGCCTGGAGTGTCGGGAGTACGCAGTATTTT. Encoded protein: CAWSVGSTQYF.

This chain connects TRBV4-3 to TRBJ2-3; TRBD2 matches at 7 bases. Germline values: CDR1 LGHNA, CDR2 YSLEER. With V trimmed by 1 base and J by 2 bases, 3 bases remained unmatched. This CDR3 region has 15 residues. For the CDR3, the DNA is TGCGCCAGCAGCCAAGGACTAGCCTACACAGATACGCAGTATTTT. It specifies CASSQGLAYTDTQYF.

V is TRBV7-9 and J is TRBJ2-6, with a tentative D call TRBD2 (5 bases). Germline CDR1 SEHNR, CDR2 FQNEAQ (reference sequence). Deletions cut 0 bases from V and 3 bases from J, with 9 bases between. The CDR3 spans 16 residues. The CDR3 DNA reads TGTGCCAGCAGCTTAGCGGGCGGAGGTGGGGCCAACGTCCTGACTTTC. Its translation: CASSLAGGGGANVLTF.

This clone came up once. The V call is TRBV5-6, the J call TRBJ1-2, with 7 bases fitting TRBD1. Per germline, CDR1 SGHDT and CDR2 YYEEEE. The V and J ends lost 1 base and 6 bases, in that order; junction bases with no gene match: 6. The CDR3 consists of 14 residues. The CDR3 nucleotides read TGTGCCAGCAGCTTGTCGGCAGGGGGTCATGGCTACACCTTC. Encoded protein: CASSLSAGGHGYTF.

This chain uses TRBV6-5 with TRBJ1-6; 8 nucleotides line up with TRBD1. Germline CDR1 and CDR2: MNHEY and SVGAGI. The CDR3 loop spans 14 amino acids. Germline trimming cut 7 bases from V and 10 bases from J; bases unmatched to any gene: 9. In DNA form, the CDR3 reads TGTGCCAGCACGGATGGACAGGGCGAATCACCCCTCCACTTT. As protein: CASTDGQGESPLHF.